This T cell receptor (beta chain) emerged from a study of T cells in Graves' hyperthyroidism and ophthalmopathy (dated by TCRdb to between 2018 and 2020). Study-level background: Peripheral blood was sampled at the time of initial diagnosis, prior to any treatment. The paper reports TCR Vbeta CDR3 sequencing of over 130 peripheral blood samples: over 40 ophthalmopathy, roughly 80 hyperthyroidism and around 17 progressor patients. Once sampling was done, hyperthyroidism patients were given methimazole at a starting dose of 30 mg daily, whereas ophthalmopathy patients were given high-dose intravenous methylprednisolone. Whether ophthalmopathy could be predicted prospectively was tested in an independent validation cohort made up of about 18 hyperthyroidism patients plus 17 patients who later progressed to ophthalmopathy. To identify distinguishing TCR V-J signatures, a discovery cohort of 90 to 100 patients was used, comprising 43 with Graves' ophthalmopathy and around 60 with stable Graves' hyperthyroidism. The study also compared thyroid tissue and blood T-cell repertoires from more than five Graves' hyperthyroidism patients. The 75 to 100 discovery patients were randomly split 7:3 into training and test sets. What the research found in general, with its limitations: In validation, the model predicted progression to ophthalmopathy a median of around six months before onset, with roughly 70% sensitivity and around 76% specificity. In cross-validation, a model built on a 13 V-J signature told ophthalmopathy apart from stable hyperthyroidism with just under 90% sensitivity and about 81% specificity, and in testing the same model reached 80%/75%. Most expanded thyroid clonotypes (frequency above 0.001) were also found in blood, which suggests that blood repertoires may mirror thyroid immune responses. No statistical method was used to fix the sample size in advance, and group allocation was not hidden from the investigators.

Ophthalmopathy patients had moderately to severely active disease, with a Clinical Activity Score of 3 or more, a NOSPECS grade of 4 or more, and a disease duration of less than 3 months. The study excluded patients with uncontrolled infections, other autoimmune diseases, pregnancy or lactation. Diagnoses were based on clinical symptoms, serum thyroxine and TRAb, thyroid ultrasound and orbital computed tomography. PBMCs were separated from over 9 ml of fresh peripheral blood using Ficoll-Paque density gradient centrifugation. Trizol reagent was used to extract total RNA, and RNA quality was then checked on an Agilent 2100 Bioanalyzer. CDR1 and CDR2 were assigned from the germline V gene as SNHLY and FYNNEI. The CDR3 starts with the cysteine, ends with the phenylalanine, and has 12 residues. The CDR3 DNA has 36 bases and is translated from base 1. V is cut by 10 bases and J by 9 bases, and the space between the germline ends is 16 bases.

The TCR beta CDR3 regions were amplified from the RNA transcripts. A first-round RT-PCR of the TCR CDR3 used the HTBI primer set with the Qiagen OneStep RT-PCR kit. Libraries were constructed in a second round of multiplex PCR, after which size selection and purification were carried out. Sequencing of the libraries was done on an Illumina HiSeq2000 using paired-end 100 bp reads. The published analysis was carried out like this. Raw data were processed with SOAPnuke, discarding reads with adapters, uncalled bases, mean Phred below 15, or no exact constant-primer or identifier match. COPE v1.2.5 was used to merge high-quality paired reads, and clonotypes were defined as unique nucleotide sequences. MiTCR v1.1 was used to align the clonotypes against IMGT TRBV, TRBD and TRBJ reference segments. The analysis was restricted to V-J combinations with a frequency above 0.0001, which together covered about 99% of the repertoires. The TCS score was defined as F50 (clonal expansion) divided by E x V (chaos), with BLOSUM62-based TCRdist calculated between CDR3 peptides within each V-J. Welch's t-statistics and random forest reduced around 520 V-J features to fewer than 15, which were used in a naive Bayes classifier (R e1071). TCRdb redid the processing of the public reads, applying fastp at Q25 and MiXCR, and retained in-frame beta chains. Rows are combined by CDR3 protein, so each entry shows the most common genes and DNA. TCRdb, not the original authors, processed these V and J calls. This sample lists about 250,000 distinct CDR3 sequences; 20% to 25% were detected once. The top ten clones comprise 50% to 75% of the sample.

This clonotype came up a few times. Its antigen remains unidentified. No quality values exist for individual bases; no much larger clone is one base distant. The rearrangement combines TRBV2 with TRBJ2-4, with TRBD2 tentatively as D gene (5 bases match). The receptor comes from a man aged 25-45 years with Graves' ophthalmopathy. Sequenced sample: blood. The nucleotides are TGTGCCACCCGGAGGAGGATGAGCATTCAGTACTTC. It encodes CATRRRMSIQYF.